The present T cell receptor (beta chain) was sequenced within a study of blood T cell repertoires in COVID-19. Overall study context: Acute-phase and convalescent COVID-19 samples originated in the United States, Italy and Spain.

Per the original data handling: Amplification from reference gene primers served as the basis for estimated nucleated cell counts. The data were produced by immunoSEQ multiplex PCR, yet TCRdb's version contains in-frame clones alone and is incomplete. V and J calls and clone size come straight from that table; D and trimming were deduced from the DNA. The table has about 280,000 clones, approximately 85% seen once. The source material was peripheral blood. This TCR came from a middle-aged man with active or convalescent COVID-19.

The CDR3 region is CASSLGTSGRAGELFF. For the CDR3, the DNA is TGTGCCAGCAGTTTGGGGACTAGCGGGAGAGCCGGGGAGCTGTTTTTT. This chain links TRBV2 with TRBJ2-2; 14 bases are shared with TRBD2. Germline V lookup: CDR1 SNHLY, CDR2 FYNNEI. The CDR3 totals 16 residues. V lost 5 bases and J lost 6; bases outside the gene matches: 5.